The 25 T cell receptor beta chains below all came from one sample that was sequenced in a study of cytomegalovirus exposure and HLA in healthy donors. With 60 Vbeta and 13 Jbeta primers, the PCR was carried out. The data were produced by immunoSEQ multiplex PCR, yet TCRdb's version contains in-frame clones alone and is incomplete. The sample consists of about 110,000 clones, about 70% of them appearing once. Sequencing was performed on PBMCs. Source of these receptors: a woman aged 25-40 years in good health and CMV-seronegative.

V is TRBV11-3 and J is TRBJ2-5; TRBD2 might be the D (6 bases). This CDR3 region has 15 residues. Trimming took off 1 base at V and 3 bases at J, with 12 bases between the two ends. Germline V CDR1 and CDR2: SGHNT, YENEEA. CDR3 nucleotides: TGTGCCAGCAGCTTAGGTCTAGCGATGGAAGAGACCCAGTACTTC. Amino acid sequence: CASSLGLAMEETQYF.

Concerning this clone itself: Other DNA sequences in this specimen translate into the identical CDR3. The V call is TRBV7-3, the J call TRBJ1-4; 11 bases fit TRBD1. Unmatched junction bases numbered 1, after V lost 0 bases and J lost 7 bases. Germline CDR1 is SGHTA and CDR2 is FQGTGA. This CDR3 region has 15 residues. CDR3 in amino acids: CASSLTGQGGEKLFF. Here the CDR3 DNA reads TGTGCCAGCAGCTTAACGGGACAGGGGGGTGAAAAACTGTTTTTT.

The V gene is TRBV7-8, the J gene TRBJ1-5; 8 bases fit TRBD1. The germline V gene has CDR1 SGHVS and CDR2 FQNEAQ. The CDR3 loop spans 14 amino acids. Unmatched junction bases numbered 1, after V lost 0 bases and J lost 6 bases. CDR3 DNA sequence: TGTGCCAGCAGCTTAGCACAGGGGGTTCAGCCCCAGCATTTT. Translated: CASSLAQGVQPQHF.

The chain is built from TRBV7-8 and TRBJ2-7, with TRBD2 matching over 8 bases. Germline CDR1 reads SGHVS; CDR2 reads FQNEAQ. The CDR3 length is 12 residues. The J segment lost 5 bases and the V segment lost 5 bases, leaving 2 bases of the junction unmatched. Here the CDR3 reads CASSTSGNEQYF. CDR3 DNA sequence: TGTGCCAGCAGCACTAGCGGCAACGAGCAGTACTTC.

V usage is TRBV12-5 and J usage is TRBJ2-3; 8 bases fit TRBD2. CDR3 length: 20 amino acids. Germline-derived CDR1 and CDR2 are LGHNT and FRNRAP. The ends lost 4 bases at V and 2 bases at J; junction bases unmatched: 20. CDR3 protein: CASGSDLPDRSGEITDTQYF. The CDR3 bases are TGTGCTAGTGGTTCAGACTTGCCCGACCGTAGCGGGGAAATCACAGATACGCAGTATTTT.

The DNA for the CDR3 is TGTGCCACCGGGACAGCGAGCTACAATGAGCAGTTCTTC. This translates into CATGTASYNEQFF. The chain employs TRBV19 and TRBJ2-1; 7 nucleotides match TRBD1. The V segment lost 10 bases and the J segment 3 bases; nucleotides outside the gene matches: 6. The CDR3 is made up of 13 amino acids. Germline values: CDR1 LNHDA, CDR2 SQIVND (reference sequence).

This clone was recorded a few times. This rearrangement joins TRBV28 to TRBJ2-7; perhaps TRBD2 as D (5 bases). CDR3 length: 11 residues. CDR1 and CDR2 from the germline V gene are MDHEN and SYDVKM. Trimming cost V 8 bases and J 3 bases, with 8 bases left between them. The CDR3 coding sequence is TGTGCCAGCGGGAGAGACTACGAGCAGTACTTC. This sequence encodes CASGRDYEQYF.

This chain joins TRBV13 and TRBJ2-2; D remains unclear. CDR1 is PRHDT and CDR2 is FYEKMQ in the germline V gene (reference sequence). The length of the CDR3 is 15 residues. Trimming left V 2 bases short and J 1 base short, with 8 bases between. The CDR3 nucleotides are TGTGCCAGCAGCTTATCATTAGAGAACACCGGGGAGCTGTTTTTT. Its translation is CASSLSLENTGELFF.

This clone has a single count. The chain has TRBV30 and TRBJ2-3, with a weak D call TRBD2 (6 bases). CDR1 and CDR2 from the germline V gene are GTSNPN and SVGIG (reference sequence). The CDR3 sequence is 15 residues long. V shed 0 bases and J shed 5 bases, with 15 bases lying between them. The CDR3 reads CAWSVRGNGKDTQYF. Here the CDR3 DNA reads TGTGCCTGGAGTGTACGGGGGAACGGCAAAGATACGCAGTATTTT. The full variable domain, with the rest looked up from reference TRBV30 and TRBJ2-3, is SQTIHQWPATLVQPVGSPLSLECTVEGTSNPNLYWYRQAAGRGLQLLFYSVGIGQISSEVPQNLSASRPQDRQFILSSKKLLLSDSGFYLCAWSVRGNGKDTQYFGPGTRLTVL.

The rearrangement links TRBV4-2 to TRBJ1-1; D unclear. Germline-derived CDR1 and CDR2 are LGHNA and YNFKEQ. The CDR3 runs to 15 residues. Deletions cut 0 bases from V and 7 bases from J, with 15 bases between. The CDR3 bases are TGTGCCAGCAGCCAAGATTATGAGGGATGGAATGAAGCTTTCTTT. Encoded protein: CASSQDYEGWNEAFF.

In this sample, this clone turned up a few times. CDR3 nucleotides: TGTGCCAGCACTGCGCAGGGACAGCTGAACACTGAAGCTTTCTTT. Amino acid sequence: CASTAQGQLNTEAFF. This chain joins TRBV2 and TRBJ1-1, with 7 positions matching TRBD1. This CDR3 has 15 residues. The V gene end was trimmed by 7 bases and the J gene end by 0 bases; junction bases not matched to a gene: 8. Germline CDR1 SNHLY, CDR2 FYNNEI.

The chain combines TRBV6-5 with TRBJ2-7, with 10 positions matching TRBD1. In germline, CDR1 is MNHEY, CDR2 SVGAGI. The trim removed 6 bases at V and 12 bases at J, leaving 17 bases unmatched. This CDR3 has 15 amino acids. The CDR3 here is CASSRDSTGGPPGYF. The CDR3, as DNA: TGTGCCAGCAGCCGTGACTCGACAGGGGGCCCACCGGGGTACTTC.

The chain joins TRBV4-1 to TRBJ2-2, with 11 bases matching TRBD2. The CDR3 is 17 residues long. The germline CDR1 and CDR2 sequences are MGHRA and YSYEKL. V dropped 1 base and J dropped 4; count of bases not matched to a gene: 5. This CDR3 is CASSQALTSGITGELFF. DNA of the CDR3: TGCGCCAGCAGCCAAGCCCTGACTAGCGGGATCACCGGGGAGCTGTTTTTT.

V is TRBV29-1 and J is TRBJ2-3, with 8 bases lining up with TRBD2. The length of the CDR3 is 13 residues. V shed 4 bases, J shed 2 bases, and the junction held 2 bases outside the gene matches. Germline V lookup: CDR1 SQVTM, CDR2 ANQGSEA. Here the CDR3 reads CSVVGGVTDTQYF. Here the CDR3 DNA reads TGCAGCGTTGTCGGGGGGGTCACAGATACGCAGTATTTT.

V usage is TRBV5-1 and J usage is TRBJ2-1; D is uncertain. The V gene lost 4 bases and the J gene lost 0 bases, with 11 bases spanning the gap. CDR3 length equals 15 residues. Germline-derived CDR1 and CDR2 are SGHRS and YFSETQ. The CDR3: CASSGQDSSYNEQFF. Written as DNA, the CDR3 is TGCGCCAGCAGCGGTCAGGATAGCTCCTACAATGAGCAGTTCTTC.

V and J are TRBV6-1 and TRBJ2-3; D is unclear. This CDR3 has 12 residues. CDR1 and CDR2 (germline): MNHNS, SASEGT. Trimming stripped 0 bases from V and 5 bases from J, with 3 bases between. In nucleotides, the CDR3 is TGTGCCAGCAGTGAAGCGCGAGATACGCAGTATTTT. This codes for CASSEARDTQYF.

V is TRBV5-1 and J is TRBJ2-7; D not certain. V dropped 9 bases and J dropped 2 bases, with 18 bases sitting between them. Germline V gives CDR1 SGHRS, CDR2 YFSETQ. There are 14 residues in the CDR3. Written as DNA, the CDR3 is TGCGCCACCGTGGGCAGGTTCGAGCCCTACGAGCAGTACTTC. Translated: CATVGRFEPYEQYF. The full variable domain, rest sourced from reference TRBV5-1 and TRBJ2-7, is KAGVTQTPRYLIKTRGQQVTLSCSPISGHRSVSWYQQTPGQGLQFLFEYFSETQRNKGNFPGRFSGRQFSNSRSEMNVSTLELGDSALYLCATVGRFEPYEQYFGPGTRLTVT.

CDR3 sequence reads: CASSWTGTPEAFF. CDR3 in DNA: TGTGCCAGCAGCTGGACAGGGACCCCTGAAGCTTTCTTT. This sequence joins TRBV5-6 and TRBJ1-1, with 8 bases that match TRBD1. V shed 3 bases, J shed 6 bases, and the junction held 4 bases outside the gene matches. The CDR3 spans 13 residues. CDR1 is SGHDT and CDR2 is YYEEEE in the germline V gene.

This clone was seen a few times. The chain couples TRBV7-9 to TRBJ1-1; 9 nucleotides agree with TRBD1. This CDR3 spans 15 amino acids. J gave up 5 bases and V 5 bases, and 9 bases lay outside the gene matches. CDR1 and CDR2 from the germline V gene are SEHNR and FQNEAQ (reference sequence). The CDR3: CASSPRDRVGTEAFF. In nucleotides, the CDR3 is TGTGCCAGCAGCCCTCGGGACAGGGTGGGGACTGAAGCTTTCTTT.

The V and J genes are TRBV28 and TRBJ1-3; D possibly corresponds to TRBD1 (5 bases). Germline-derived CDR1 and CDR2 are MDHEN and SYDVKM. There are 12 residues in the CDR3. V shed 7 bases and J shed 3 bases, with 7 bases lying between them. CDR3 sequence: CASIGVGNTIYF. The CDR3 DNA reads TGTGCCAGCATAGGGGTTGGAAACACCATATATTTT.

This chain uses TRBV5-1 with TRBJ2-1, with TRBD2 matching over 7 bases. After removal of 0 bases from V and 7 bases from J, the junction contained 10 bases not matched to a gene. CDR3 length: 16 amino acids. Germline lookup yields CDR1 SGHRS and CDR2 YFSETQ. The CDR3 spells CASSLGLAVTENEQFF. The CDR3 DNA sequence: TGCGCCAGCAGCTTGGGACTAGCAGTTACGGAGAATGAGCAGTTCTTC.

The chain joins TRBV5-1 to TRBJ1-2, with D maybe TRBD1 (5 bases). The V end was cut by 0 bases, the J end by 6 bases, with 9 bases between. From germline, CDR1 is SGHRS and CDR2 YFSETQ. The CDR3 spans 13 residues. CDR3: CASSLAGGNGYTF. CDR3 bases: TGCGCCAGCAGCTTGGCGGGGGGGAATGGCTACACCTTC.

The CDR3, as DNA: TGTGCCAGCAGTGAAGCGGGACAGGTACAAGAGACCCAGTACTTC. It is translated as CASSEAGQVQETQYF. The chain uses TRBV2 and TRBJ2-5, with 8 bases aligning to TRBD1. This CDR3 spans 15 amino acids. Germline V gives CDR1 SNHLY, CDR2 FYNNEI. J lost 2 bases, V lost 0 bases, and 2 bases had no gene match.

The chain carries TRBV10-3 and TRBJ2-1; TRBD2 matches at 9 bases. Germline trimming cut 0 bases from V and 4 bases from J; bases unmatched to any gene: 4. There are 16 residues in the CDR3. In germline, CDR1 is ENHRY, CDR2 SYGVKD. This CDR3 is CAISESTSGVYNEQFF. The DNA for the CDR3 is TGTGCCATCAGTGAGTCGACTAGCGGAGTATACAATGAGCAGTTCTTC.

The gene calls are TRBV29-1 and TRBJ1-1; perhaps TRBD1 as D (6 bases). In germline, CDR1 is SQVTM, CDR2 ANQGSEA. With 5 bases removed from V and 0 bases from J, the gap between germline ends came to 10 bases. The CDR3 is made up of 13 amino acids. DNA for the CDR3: TGCAGCGTTAGGGGACAAATGAACACTGAAGCTTTCTTT. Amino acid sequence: CSVRGQMNTEAFF.